This T cell receptor (beta chain) was observed in a study of blood T cell repertoires in COVID-19. Clones were read by immunoSEQ multiplex PCR, and TCRdb kept only the in-frame ones, dropping some. The sample lists some 230,000 clones, around four fifths seen once, with approximately 16% in the top ten. Among Cohort 3 donors, those recovered had two negative PCRs, clearance, or symptom resolution. The ends were cut back, 6 bases at V and 5 bases at J, with 19 bases in the middle. Germline CDR1 is LNHDA and CDR2 is SQIVND (reference sequence). The CDR3 sequence is 15 residues long. The chain uses TRBV19 and TRBJ2-5, with a possible D match to TRBD1 (5 bases). The TCR was taken from a man between 35 and 55 years old who had recovered from COVID-19. Material for sequencing was PBMCs or T cells enriched from blood (not recorded which). The CDR3 protein is CASSRSSTGAETQYF. The CDR3 DNA is TGTGCCAGTAGCCGATCCTCTACAGGAGCGGAGACCCAGTACTTC.